This is a list of T cell receptor beta chains from one sample in a study of cytomegalovirus exposure and HLA in healthy donors. Assay: immunoSEQ multiplex PCR; the TCRdb copy retains only in-frame clones and omits some. This listing includes some 48,000 clones. The sequenced material came from PBMCs. These receptors were taken from a man aged 35 to 55 in good health and CMV-seropositive. The CDR3 runs from the conserved cysteine through the conserved F or W. D genes are given only for firm matches.

J gene | V gene | D gene | CDR3 DNA | CDR3 protein
TRBJ2-7 | TRBV28 | NA | TGTGCCAGCAGTTTTCGAGCTACCGGGATGGCTCCCCGGCAGTACTTC | CASSFRATGMAPRQYF
TRBJ1-5 | TRBV11-2 | NA | TGTGCCAGCAGCTTAACAGGTCGCGAGCCCCAGCATTTT | CASSLTGREPQHF
TRBJ1-2 | TRBV15 | TRBD1 | TGTGCCACCAGCGGGGACAGGGGTTATGGCTACACCTTC | CATSGDRGYGYTF
TRBJ2-5 | TRBV18 | TRBD1 | TGTGCCAGCTCACCCGGGACAGGACAAGAGACCCAGTACTTC | CASSPGTGQETQYF
TRBJ2-3 | TRBV19 | NA | TGTGCCAGTAGTATGAGGGAGGACACAGATACGCAGTATTTT | CASSMREDTDTQYF
TRBJ2-3 | TRBV5-1 | TRBD1 | TGCGCCAGCAGCTTGGGACAGGGGGCCTCAGATACGCAGTATTTT | CASSLGQGASDTQYF
TRBJ2-1 | TRBV5-4 | NA | TGTGCCAGCAGCTTGGCCGCGAATGAGCAGTTCTTC | CASSLAANEQFF
TRBJ2-1 | TRBV7-9 | TRBD1 | TGTGCCAGCAGGACAGGGGGGGTCTTCAATGAGCAGTTCTTC | CASRTGGVFNEQFF
TRBJ2-3 | TRBV9 | TRBD1 | TGTGCCAGCAGCGGACAGGGACGAACAGATACGCAGTATTTT | CASSGQGRTDTQYF
TRBJ1-5 | TRBV7-9 | NA | TGTGCCAGCAGCCTAGGTCGCGGGGGTGGAAGCAATCAGCCCCAGCATTTT | CASSLGRGGGSNQPQHF
TRBJ1-1 | TRBV10-1 | TRBD1 | TGCGCCAGCAGTGAAACAGGGGTTACTGAAGCTTTCTTT | CASSETGVTEAFF
TRBJ1-3 | TRBV6-5 | TRBD1 | TGTGCCAGCCGACAGGGGGCTGGAAACACCATATATTTT | CASRQGAGNTIYF
TRBJ2-7 | TRBV5-1 | NA | TGCGCCAGCAGCGATGGAGGCTACGAGCAGTACTTC | CASSDGGYEQYF
TRBJ2-5 | TRBV11-2 | TRBD2 | TGTGCCAGCAGCTCGACTAGCGGGAGGGCCCGGGAGACCCAGTACTTC | CASSSTSGRARETQYF
TRBJ1-5 | TRBV2 | NA | TGTGCCAGCAGTGTTGGTGAGGGTCAGCCCCAGCATTTT | CASSVGEGQPQHF
TRBJ2-3 | TRBV7-3 | TRBD2 | TGTGCCAGGACCAGCGGGGCAGGAGATACGCAGTATTTT | CARTSGAGDTQYF
TRBJ2-7 | TRBV25-1 | NA | TGTGCCAGCAGTGGTGTCACCTACGAGCAGTACTTC | CASSGVTYEQYF
TRBJ1-5 | TRBV6-1 | NA | TGTGCCAGCAGCCGACTGGGGGGAGGAGATCAGCCCCAGCATTTT | CASSRLGGGDQPQHF
TRBJ2-5 | TRBV7-8 | TRBD1 | TGTGCCAGCAGCACTCGGACAGGGGGGGGTGGAGAGACCCAGTACTTC | CASSTRTGGGGETQYF
TRBJ2-7 | TRBV5-1 | NA | TGCGCCAGCAGCTTCGGGGGGCCTAGCGGCTACGAGCAGTACTTC | CASSFGGPSGYEQYF
TRBJ2-3 | TRBV29-1 | TRBD2 | TGCAGCGGGCAACGGGGGGTTGGAGATACGCAGTATTTT | CSGQRGVGDTQYF
TRBJ1-1 | TRBV9 | NA | TGTGCCAGCAGCGGAGCAGGGGAGGGCACTGAAGCTTTCTTT | CASSGAGEGTEAFF
TRBJ1-1 | TRBV7-2 | NA | TGTGCCAGCAGCTTCGGTAATACTGAAGCTTTCTTT | CASSFGNTEAFF
TRBJ2-4 | TRBV7-2 | NA | TGTGCCAGCAGCTTAGTTATGAGCAGGGAAAACATTCAGTACTTC | CASSLVMSRENIQYF
TRBJ1-1 | TRBV9 | NA | TGTGCCAGCAGCATCACCGGGAACACTGAAGCTTTCTTT | CASSITGNTEAFF
TRBJ1-5 | TRBV2 | NA | TGTGCCAGCAGTGAGAGGGTAGAGAATCAGCCCCAGCATTTT | CASSERVENQPQHF
TRBJ2-7 | TRBV19 | NA | TGTGCCAGTAGTATAGGGCGGGACGGTGATGAGCAGTACTTC | CASSIGRDGDEQYF
TRBJ2-3 | TRBV6-6 | NA | TGTGCCAGCAGTTACGGGCAGTACACAGATACGCAGTATTTT | CASSYGQYTDTQYF
TRBJ1-2 | TRBV30 | TRBD1 | TGTGCCTGGAGTGTGCGACAGGGATTTTGGTATGGCTACACCTTC | CAWSVRQGFWYGYTF